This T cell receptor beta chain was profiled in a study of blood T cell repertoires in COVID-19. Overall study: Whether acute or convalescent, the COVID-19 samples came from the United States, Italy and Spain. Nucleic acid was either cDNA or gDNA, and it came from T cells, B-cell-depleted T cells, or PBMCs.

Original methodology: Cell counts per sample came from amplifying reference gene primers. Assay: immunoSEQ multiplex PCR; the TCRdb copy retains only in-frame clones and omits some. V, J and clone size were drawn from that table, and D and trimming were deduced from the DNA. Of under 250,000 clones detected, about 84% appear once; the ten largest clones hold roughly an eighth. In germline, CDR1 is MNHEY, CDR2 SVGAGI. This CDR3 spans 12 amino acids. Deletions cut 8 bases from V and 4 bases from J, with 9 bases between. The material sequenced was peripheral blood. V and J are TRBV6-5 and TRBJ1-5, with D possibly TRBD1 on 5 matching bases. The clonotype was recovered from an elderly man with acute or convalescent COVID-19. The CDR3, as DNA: TGTGCCAGCCGGGGGGGGAATCAGCCCCAGCATTTT. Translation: CASRGGNQPQHF.